The TCR beta chain under discussion was sequenced for a study of cytomegalovirus exposure and HLA in healthy donors. Findings and caveats of the study: About 150 TCR beta chains were listed as cytomegalovirus-associated.

Comment on this clone: Its antigen is undetermined.

Trimming took off 6 bases at V and 4 bases at J, with 15 bases between the two ends. Germline CDR1 MDHEN, CDR2 SYDVKM. The CDR3 consists of 14 residues. Measured with immunoSEQ multiplex PCR; TCRdb has only the in-frame clones, and not every one. There are about 360,000 clones in the sample; more than 80% occur only once, and approximately 0.8% lies in the top ten. The source is a woman between 18 and 29 years old in good health and CMV-seronegative. Specimen: PBMCs. The V call is TRBV28, the J call TRBJ1-2; D uncertain. The CDR3 nucleotides are TGTGCCAGCAGACCGACTCCAGACGTCTATGGCTACACCTTC. Translation: CASRPTPDVYGYTF.